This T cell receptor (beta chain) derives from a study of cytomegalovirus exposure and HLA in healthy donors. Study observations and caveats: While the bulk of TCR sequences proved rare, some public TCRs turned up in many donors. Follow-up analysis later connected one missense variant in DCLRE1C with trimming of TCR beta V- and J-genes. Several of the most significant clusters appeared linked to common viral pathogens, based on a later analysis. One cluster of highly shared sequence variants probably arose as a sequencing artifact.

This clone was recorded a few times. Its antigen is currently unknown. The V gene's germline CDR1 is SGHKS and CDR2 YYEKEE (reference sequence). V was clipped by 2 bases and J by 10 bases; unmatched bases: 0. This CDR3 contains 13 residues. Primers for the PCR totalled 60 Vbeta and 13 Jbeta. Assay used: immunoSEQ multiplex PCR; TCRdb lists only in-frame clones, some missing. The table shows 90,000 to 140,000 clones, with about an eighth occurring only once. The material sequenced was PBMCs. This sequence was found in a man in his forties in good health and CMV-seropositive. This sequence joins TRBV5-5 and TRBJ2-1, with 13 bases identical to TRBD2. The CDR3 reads CASSLLAGGEQFF. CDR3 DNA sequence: TGTGCCAGCAGCTTACTAGCGGGAGGGGAGCAGTTCTTC.